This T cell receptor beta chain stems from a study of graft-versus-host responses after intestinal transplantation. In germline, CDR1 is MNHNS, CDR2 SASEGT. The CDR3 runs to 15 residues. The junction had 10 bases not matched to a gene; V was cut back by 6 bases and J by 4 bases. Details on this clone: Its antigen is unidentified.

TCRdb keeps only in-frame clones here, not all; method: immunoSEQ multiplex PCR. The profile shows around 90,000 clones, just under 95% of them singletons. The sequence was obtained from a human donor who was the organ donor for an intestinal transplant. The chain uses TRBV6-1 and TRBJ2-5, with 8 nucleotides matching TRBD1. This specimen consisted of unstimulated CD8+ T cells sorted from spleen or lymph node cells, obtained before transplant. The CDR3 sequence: CASRGGQGGGETQYF. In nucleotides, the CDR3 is TGTGCCAGCAGGGGTGGACAGGGAGGTGGAGAGACCCAGTACTTC.